This is a list of T cell receptor beta chains from one sample in a study of technical replicates of blood from a few donors. Sequencing used immunoSEQ multiplex PCR; TCRdb keeps in-frame clones, though not all of them. The repertoire has tens of thousands of clones, roughly 94% of them found once; the top ten carry about 0.26%. Sample: T cells isolated from PBMCs. The receptors were sampled from a human donor in good health. Each CDR3 is given with its conserved first and last residue. Each record gives: clone size, CDR3 length, J gene, D gene, V gene, CDR3 protein, CDR3 DNA. The D gene is left open where the match is weak. The size field is filled for only some rows; it gives once, few, many or a size class.

abundance: -; len: 14; j_gene: TRBJ2-7; d_gene: -; v_gene: TRBV2; CDR3aa: CASARTASSYEQYF; CDR3nt: TGTGCCAGCGCGCGGACAGCTAGCTCCTACGAGCAGTACTTC
abundance: once; len: 15; j_gene: TRBJ1-1; d_gene: TRBD1; v_gene: TRBV28; CDR3aa: CASSPGGVMNTEAFF; CDR3nt: TGTGCCAGCAGTCCAGGGGGCGTGATGAACACTGAAGCTTTCTTT
abundance: -; len: 15; j_gene: TRBJ1-2; d_gene: -; v_gene: TRBV6-6; CDR3aa: CASSPQRTAPYGYTF; CDR3nt: TGTGCCAGCAGTCCTCAACGGACAGCCCCCTACGGCTACACCTTC
abundance: -; len: 13; j_gene: TRBJ1-5; d_gene: -; v_gene: TRBV5-4; CDR3aa: CASSLQGGQPQHF; CDR3nt: TGTGCCAGCAGCTTACAGGGTGGTCAGCCCCAGCATTTT
abundance: once; len: 13; j_gene: TRBJ2-1; d_gene: -; v_gene: TRBV7-9; CDR3aa: CASSLPTVGEQFF; CDR3nt: TGTGCCAGCAGCTTACCGACAGTAGGCGAGCAGTTCTTC
abundance: -; len: 14; j_gene: TRBJ2-7; d_gene: TRBD2; v_gene: TRBV6-1; CDR3aa: CASRLAGEYYEQYF; CDR3nt: TGTGCCAGCAGGCTAGCGGGAGAATACTACGAGCAGTACTTC
abundance: -; len: 15; j_gene: TRBJ2-1; d_gene: TRBD2; v_gene: TRBV7-9; CDR3aa: CASSFSGLKDNEQFF; CDR3nt: TGTGCCAGCAGCTTTAGCGGGCTTAAGGACAATGAGCAGTTCTTC
abundance: -; len: 12; j_gene: TRBJ1-5; d_gene: -; v_gene: TRBV19; CDR3aa: CASTLSNQPQHF; CDR3nt: TGTGCCAGTACCCTGAGCAATCAGCCCCAGCATTTT
abundance: -; len: 12; j_gene: TRBJ2-7; d_gene: -; v_gene: TRBV7-9; CDR3aa: CASNGEYYEQYF; CDR3nt: TGTGCCAGCAATGGGGAGTACTACGAGCAGTACTTC
abundance: few; len: 14; j_gene: TRBJ2-2; d_gene: -; v_gene: TRBV2; CDR3aa: CASSRGENTGELFF; CDR3nt: TGTGCCAGCAGTAGGGGTGAGAACACCGGGGAGCTGTTTTTT
abundance: -; len: 13; j_gene: TRBJ2-4; d_gene: -; v_gene: TRBV11-3; CDR3aa: CASSAIESNIQYF; CDR3nt: TGTGCCAGCAGCGCTATTGAGTCGAACATTCAGTACTTC
abundance: -; len: 14; j_gene: TRBJ2-3; d_gene: TRBD1; v_gene: TRBV5-4; CDR3aa: CASSEQGASDTQYF; CDR3nt: TGTGCCAGCAGCGAACAGGGGGCATCGGATACGCAGTATTTT
abundance: -; len: 14; j_gene: TRBJ2-1; d_gene: -; v_gene: TRBV19; CDR3aa: CASSIDWFRNEQFF; CDR3nt: TGTGCCAGTAGTATAGATTGGTTCCGGAATGAGCAGTTCTTC
abundance: once; len: 15; j_gene: TRBJ2-6; d_gene: -; v_gene: TRBV2; CDR3aa: CASSPGGSGANVLTF; CDR3nt: TGTGCCAGCAGTCCTGGAGGCTCTGGGGCCAACGTCCTGACTTTC
abundance: -; len: 15; j_gene: TRBJ2-3; d_gene: -; v_gene: TRBV9; CDR3aa: CASSAWGDSTDTQYF; CDR3nt: TGTGCCAGCAGCGCGTGGGGAGATAGCACAGATACGCAGTATTTT
abundance: -; len: 15; j_gene: TRBJ1-4; d_gene: -; v_gene: TRBV18; CDR3aa: CASSPRDTGGEKLFF; CDR3nt: TGTGCCAGCTCACCACGAGATACCGGGGGTGAAAAACTGTTTTTT
abundance: -; len: 12; j_gene: TRBJ1-1; d_gene: -; v_gene: TRBV27; CDR3aa: CASSRGGTEAFF; CDR3nt: TGTGCCAGCAGTAGGGGGGGGACTGAAGCTTTCTTT
abundance: -; len: 13; j_gene: TRBJ2-5; d_gene: -; v_gene: TRBV28; CDR3aa: CASSLGGHETQYF; CDR3nt: TGTGCCAGCAGTTTAGGAGGGCACGAGACCCAGTACTTC
abundance: -; len: 15; j_gene: TRBJ2-7; d_gene: TRBD2; v_gene: TRBV7-9; CDR3aa: CASSRTSGRTDEQYF; CDR3nt: TGTGCCAGCAGCCGAACTAGCGGGAGGACCGACGAGCAGTACTTC
abundance: -; len: 13; j_gene: TRBJ2-7; d_gene: TRBD1; v_gene: TRBV29-1; CDR3aa: CSVTTGNSYEQYF; CDR3nt: TGCAGCGTTACGACAGGGAACTCCTACGAGCAGTACTTC
abundance: -; len: 15; j_gene: TRBJ2-5; d_gene: -; v_gene: TRBV11-2; CDR3aa: CASSAGLVVKETQYF; CDR3nt: TGTGCCAGCAGCGCGGGGCTTGTAGTGAAAGAGACCCAGTACTTC
abundance: -; len: 13; j_gene: TRBJ1-1; d_gene: -; v_gene: TRBV30; CDR3aa: CAWSVRGNTEAFF; CDR3nt: TGTGCCTGGAGTGTAAGGGGAAACACTGAAGCTTTCTTT
abundance: -; len: 13; j_gene: TRBJ2-1; d_gene: TRBD1; v_gene: TRBV30; CDR3aa: CEWGQGYYNEQFF; CDR3nt: TGTGAATGGGGACAGGGTTACTACAATGAGCAGTTCTTC
abundance: -; len: 15; j_gene: TRBJ2-3; d_gene: -; v_gene: TRBV4-1; CDR3aa: CASSHERGGADTQYF; CDR3nt: TGCGCCAGCAGCCATGAAAGGGGGGGCGCAGATACGCAGTATTTT
abundance: -; len: 14; j_gene: TRBJ1-2; d_gene: TRBD1; v_gene: TRBV2; CDR3aa: CASRRTGANYGYTF; CDR3nt: TGTGCCAGCAGAAGGACAGGAGCTAACTATGGCTACACCTTC
abundance: -; len: 15; j_gene: TRBJ1-1; d_gene: TRBD1; v_gene: TRBV18; CDR3aa: CASSLVQGAGTEAFF; CDR3nt: TGTGCCAGCTCTCTCGTACAGGGGGCCGGCACTGAAGCTTTCTTT
abundance: -; len: 15; j_gene: TRBJ1-2; d_gene: TRBD1; v_gene: TRBV5-1; CDR3aa: CASSPGQGRNYGYTF; CDR3nt: TGCGCCAGCAGCCCGGGACAGGGAAGAAACTATGGCTACACCTTC
abundance: -; len: 15; j_gene: TRBJ1-3; d_gene: TRBD1; v_gene: TRBV9; CDR3aa: CASSKATGLGNTIYF; CDR3nt: TGTGCCAGCAGCAAAGCGACAGGGTTGGGAAACACCATATATTTT
abundance: -; len: 12; j_gene: TRBJ2-5; d_gene: -; v_gene: TRBV4-2; CDR3aa: CASSVRQETQYF; CDR3nt: TGTGCCAGCTCTGTGAGACAAGAGACCCAGTACTTC
abundance: once; len: 13; j_gene: TRBJ1-2; d_gene: TRBD1; v_gene: TRBV7-8; CDR3aa: CASSLGWTGGYTF; CDR3nt: TGTGCCAGCAGCTTAGGCTGGACAGGGGGCTACACCTTC
abundance: -; len: 14; j_gene: TRBJ2-7; d_gene: -; v_gene: TRBV27; CDR3aa: CASSLSDSSYEQYF; CDR3nt: TGTGCCAGCAGTTTGTCGGACAGCTCCTACGAGCAGTACTTC
abundance: few; len: 16; j_gene: TRBJ1-1; d_gene: -; v_gene: TRBV6-4; CDR3aa: CASSVEYSLVNTEAFF; CDR3nt: TGTGCCAGCAGTGTAGAATACAGCTTAGTGAACACTGAAGCTTTCTTT
abundance: -; len: 15; j_gene: TRBJ1-1; d_gene: -; v_gene: TRBV5-1; CDR3aa: CASSPVGQLNTEAFF; CDR3nt: TGCGCCAGCAGCCCCGTGGGACAATTGAACACTGAAGCTTTCTTT
abundance: -; len: 14; j_gene: TRBJ2-1; d_gene: TRBD2; v_gene: TRBV6-5; CDR3aa: CASRGLAGGNEQFF; CDR3nt: TGTGCCAGCAGGGGGCTAGCGGGAGGGAATGAGCAGTTCTTC
abundance: -; len: 14; j_gene: TRBJ1-1; d_gene: TRBD1; v_gene: TRBV2; CDR3aa: CASSRTGGNTEAFF; CDR3nt: TGTGCCAGCAGTAGGACAGGGGGGAACACTGAAGCTTTCTTT
abundance: once; len: 16; j_gene: TRBJ2-7; d_gene: TRBD2; v_gene: TRBV7-9; CDR3aa: CASSLESSGGAYEQYF; CDR3nt: TGTGCCAGCAGCTTAGAGTCTAGCGGGGGGGCCTACGAGCAGTACTTC
abundance: -; len: 15; j_gene: TRBJ2-3; d_gene: TRBD2; v_gene: TRBV5-1; CDR3aa: CASSGGGLAGDTQYF; CDR3nt: TGCGCCAGCAGCGGAGGGGGACTAGCGGGAGATACGCAGTATTTT
abundance: once; len: 18; j_gene: TRBJ1-5; d_gene: -; v_gene: TRBV28; CDR3aa: CASSLGASIPYSNQPQHF; CDR3nt: TGTGCCAGCAGTTTAGGGGCCTCGATCCCGTATAGCAATCAGCCCCAGCATTTT
abundance: -; len: 15; j_gene: TRBJ2-6; d_gene: -; v_gene: TRBV7-2; CDR3aa: CASSPSGSGANVLTF; CDR3nt: TGTGCCAGCAGCCCTTCGGGTTCCGGGGCCAACGTCCTGACTTTC
abundance: -; len: 17; j_gene: TRBJ1-2; d_gene: -; v_gene: TRBV19; CDR3aa: CASSTQDPGGRPYGYTF; CDR3nt: TGTGCCAGTAGTACCCAGGACCCTGGGGGCCGTCCCTATGGCTACACCTTC
abundance: -; len: 12; j_gene: TRBJ2-7; d_gene: -; v_gene: TRBV6-1; CDR3aa: CATRQGLYEQYF; CDR3nt: TGTGCCACGAGGCAGGGGCTCTACGAGCAGTACTTC
abundance: -; len: 13; j_gene: TRBJ2-2; d_gene: -; v_gene: TRBV7-9; CDR3aa: CASSSQAYGELFF; CDR3nt: TGTGCCAGCAGCTCGCAGGCCTACGGGGAGCTGTTTTTT
abundance: -; len: 16; j_gene: TRBJ2-1; d_gene: -; v_gene: TRBV19; CDR3aa: CASSWVRGGEYNEQFF; CDR3nt: TGTGCCAGTAGTTGGGTTCGCGGCGGGGAATACAATGAGCAGTTCTTC
abundance: -; len: 20; j_gene: TRBJ2-7; d_gene: TRBD1; v_gene: TRBV6-4; CDR3aa: CASSDPPINRDRGFSYEQYF; CDR3nt: TGTGCCAGCAGTGACCCACCGATAAATCGGGACAGGGGCTTTTCCTACGAGCAGTACTTC
abundance: -; len: 15; j_gene: TRBJ2-3; d_gene: TRBD2; v_gene: TRBV29-1; CDR3aa: CSVGLAGDYTDTQYF; CDR3nt: TGCAGCGTTGGACTAGCGGGAGATTATACAGATACGCAGTATTTT
abundance: -; len: 21; j_gene: TRBJ1-1; d_gene: TRBD1; v_gene: TRBV19; CDR3aa: CASSIGVWGWGDRARTDEAFF; CDR3nt: TGTGCCAGTAGTATAGGTGTTTGGGGATGGGGTGACAGGGCGAGAACAGATGAAGCTTTCTTT
abundance: -; len: 13; j_gene: TRBJ2-2; d_gene: -; v_gene: TRBV11-3; CDR3aa: CASSDTGSGELFF; CDR3nt: TGTGCCAGCAGCGACACAGGGTCCGGGGAGCTGTTTTTT
abundance: -; len: 15; j_gene: TRBJ2-5; d_gene: TRBD2; v_gene: TRBV7-9; CDR3aa: CASSLGSGGSETQYF; CDR3nt: TGTGCCAGCAGCTTAGGGAGCGGGGGATCGGAGACCCAGTACTTC
abundance: -; len: 12; j_gene: TRBJ1-5; d_gene: -; v_gene: TRBV6-5; CDR3aa: CASSQSNQPQHF; CDR3nt: TGTGCCAGCAGTCAGAGCAATCAGCCCCAGCATTTT
abundance: -; len: 16; j_gene: TRBJ2-7; d_gene: TRBD2; v_gene: TRBV19; CDR3aa: CASSIGWTSDYREQYF; CDR3nt: TGTGCCAGTAGTATAGGGTGGACTAGCGATTATCGCGAGCAGTACTTC